This paragraph covers one T cell receptor (beta chain) sequence. This specimen comes from a study of blood T cell repertoires in COVID-19. Study-level information: From the United States, Italy and Spain came samples of acute and convalescent COVID-19. The analysed material was cDNA or gDNA that came from T cells, B-cell-depleted T cells, or PBMCs.

As originally analysed: Amplifying reference gene primers gave estimates of nucleated cell counts. Libraries were prepared by immunoSEQ multiplex PCR; TCRdb keeps only in-frame clonotypes and omits some of them. V, J and clone size reflect that table, while D and trimming were determined from the DNA. The sample contains approximately 180,000 clones, 88% of which appear only once. Input material: peripheral blood. This receptor was identified in a man in his forties or fifties with active or convalescent COVID-19.

The CDR3 nucleotides read TGTGCCAGCAGTTTATCCATCGAGGACCAAGAGACCCAGTACTTC. This sequence encodes CASSLSIEDQETQYF. The chain links TRBV27 to TRBJ2-5; no firm D call. CDR3 size: 15 residues. V lost 0 bases and J 0 bases, leaving 8 bases between the germline ends. Germline V gives CDR1 MNHEY, CDR2 SMNVEV (reference sequence).